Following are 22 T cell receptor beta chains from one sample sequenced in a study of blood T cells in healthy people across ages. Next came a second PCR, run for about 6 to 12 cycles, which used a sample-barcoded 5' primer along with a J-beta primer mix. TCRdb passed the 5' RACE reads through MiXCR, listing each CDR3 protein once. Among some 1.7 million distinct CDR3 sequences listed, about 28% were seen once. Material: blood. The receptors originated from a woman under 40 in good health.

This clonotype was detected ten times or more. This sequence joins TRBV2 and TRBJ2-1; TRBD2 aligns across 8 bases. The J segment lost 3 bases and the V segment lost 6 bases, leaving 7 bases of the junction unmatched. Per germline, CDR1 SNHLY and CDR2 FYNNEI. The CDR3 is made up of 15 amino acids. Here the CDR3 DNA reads TGTGCCAGCAGAACCGAAAGCGGGAGCTACAATGAGCAGTTCTTC. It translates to CASRTESGSYNEQFF.

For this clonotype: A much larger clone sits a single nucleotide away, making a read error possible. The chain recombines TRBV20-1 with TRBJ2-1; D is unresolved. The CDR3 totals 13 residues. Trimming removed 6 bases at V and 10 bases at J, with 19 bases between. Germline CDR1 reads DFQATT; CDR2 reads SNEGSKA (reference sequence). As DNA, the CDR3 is TGCAGTGCACGACTGCCCCCCCAGGAGGAGCAGTTCTTC. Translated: CSARLPPQEEQFF.

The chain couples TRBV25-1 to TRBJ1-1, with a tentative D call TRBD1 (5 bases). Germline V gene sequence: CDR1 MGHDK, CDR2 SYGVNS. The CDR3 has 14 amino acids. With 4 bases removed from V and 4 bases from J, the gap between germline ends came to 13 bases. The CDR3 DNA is TGTGCCAGCAGTGGGGGGGAGTCACCCACTGAAGCTTTCTTT. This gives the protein CASSGGESPTEAFF.

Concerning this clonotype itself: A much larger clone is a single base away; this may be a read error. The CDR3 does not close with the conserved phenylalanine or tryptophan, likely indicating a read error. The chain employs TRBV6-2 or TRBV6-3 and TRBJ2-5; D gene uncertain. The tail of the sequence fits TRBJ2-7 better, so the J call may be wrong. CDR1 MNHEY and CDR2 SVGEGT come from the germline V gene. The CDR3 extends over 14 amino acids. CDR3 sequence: CASRHALELYEQYC. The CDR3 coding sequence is TGTGCCAGCAGGCATGCATTGGAGTTGTACGAGCAGTACTGC.

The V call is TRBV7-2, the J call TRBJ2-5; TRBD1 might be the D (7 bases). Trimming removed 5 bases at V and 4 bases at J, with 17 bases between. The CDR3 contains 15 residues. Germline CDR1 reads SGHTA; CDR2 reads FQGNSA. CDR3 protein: CASSPGGTAGETQYF. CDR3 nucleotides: TGTGCCAGCAGCCCAGGGGGGACTGCTGGAGAGACCCAGTACTTC.

CDR3 region: CASSQDPRGLWTSTDTQYF. The CDR3 DNA follows: TGTGCCAGCAGCCAAGATCCCAGGGGTCTTTGGACTAGCACAGATACGCAGTATTTT. The chain combines TRBV14 with TRBJ2-3; D possibly corresponds to TRBD1 (6 bases). The length of the CDR3 is 19 residues. Germline CDR1 SGHDN, CDR2 FVKESK. With 0 bases removed from V and 0 bases from J, the gap between germline ends came to 19 bases. Supplemented by reference TRBV14 and TRBJ2-3, the full variable domain reads EAGVTQFPSHSVIEKGQTVTLRCDPISGHDNLYWYRRVMGKEIKFLLHFVKESKQDESGMPNNRFLAERTGGTYSTLKVQPAELEDSGVYFCASSQDPRGLWTSTDTQYFGPGTRLTVL.

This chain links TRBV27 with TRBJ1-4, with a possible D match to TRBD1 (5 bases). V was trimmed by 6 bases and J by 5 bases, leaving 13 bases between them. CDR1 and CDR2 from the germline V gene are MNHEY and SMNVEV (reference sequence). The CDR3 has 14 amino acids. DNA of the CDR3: TGTGCCAGCAGGGCAGGGCCACCCAATGAAAAACTGTTTTTT. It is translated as CASRAGPPNEKLFF.

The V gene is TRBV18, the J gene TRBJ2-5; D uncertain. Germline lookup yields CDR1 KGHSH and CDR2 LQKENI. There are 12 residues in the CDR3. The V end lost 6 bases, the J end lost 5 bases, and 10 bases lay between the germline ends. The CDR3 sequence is CASSPFVETQYF. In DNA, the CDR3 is TGTGCCAGCTCCCCCTTTGTGGAGACCCAGTACTTC.

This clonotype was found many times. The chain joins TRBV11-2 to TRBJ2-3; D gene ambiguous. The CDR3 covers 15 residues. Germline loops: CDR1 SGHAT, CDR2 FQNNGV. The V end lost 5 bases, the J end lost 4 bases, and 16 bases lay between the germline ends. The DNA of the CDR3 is TGTGCCAGCAGCCGATGGGCTGGGCGGCCAGATACGCAGTATTTT. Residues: CASSRWAGRPDTQYF. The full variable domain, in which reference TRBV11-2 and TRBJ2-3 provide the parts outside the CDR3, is EAGVAQSPRYKIIEKRQSVAFWCNPISGHATLYWYQQILGQGPKLLIQFQNNGVVDDSQLPKDRFSAERLKGVDSTLKIQPAKLEDSAVYLCASSRWAGRPDTQYFGPGTRLTVL.

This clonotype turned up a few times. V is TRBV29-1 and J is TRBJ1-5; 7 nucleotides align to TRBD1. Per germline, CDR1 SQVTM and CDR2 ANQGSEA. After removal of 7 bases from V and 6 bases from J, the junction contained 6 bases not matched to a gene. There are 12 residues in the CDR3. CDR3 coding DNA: TGCAGCGCAACAGGGGTCGGTCAGCCCCAGCATTTT. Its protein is CSATGVGQPQHF.

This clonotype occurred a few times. CDR3 sequence (DNA): TGTGCCAGCAGTTTGCAGATTAATAGCAATCAGCCCCAGCATTTT. Translated: CASSLQINSNQPQHF. J is TRBJ1-5 and V is TRBV12-3 or TRBV12-4; D unresolved. This CDR3 has 15 amino acids. The V end was cut by 3 bases, the J end by 0 bases, with 9 bases between.

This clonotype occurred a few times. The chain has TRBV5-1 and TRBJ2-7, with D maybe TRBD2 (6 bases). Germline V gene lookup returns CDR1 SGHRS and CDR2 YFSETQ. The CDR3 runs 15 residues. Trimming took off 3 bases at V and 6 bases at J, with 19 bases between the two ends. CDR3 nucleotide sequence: TGCGCCAGCAGCTCGGGGGACTCCAGGACGGTCGAGCAGTACTTC. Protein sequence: CASSSGDSRTVEQYF.

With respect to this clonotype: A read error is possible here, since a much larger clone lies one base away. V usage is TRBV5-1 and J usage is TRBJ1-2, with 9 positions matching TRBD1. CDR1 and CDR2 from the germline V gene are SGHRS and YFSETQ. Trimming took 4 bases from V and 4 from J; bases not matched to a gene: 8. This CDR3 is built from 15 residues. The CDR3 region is CASSPNGTGRYGYTF. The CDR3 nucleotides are TGCGCCAGCAGCCCGAACGGGACAGGGCGCTATGGCTACACCTTC.

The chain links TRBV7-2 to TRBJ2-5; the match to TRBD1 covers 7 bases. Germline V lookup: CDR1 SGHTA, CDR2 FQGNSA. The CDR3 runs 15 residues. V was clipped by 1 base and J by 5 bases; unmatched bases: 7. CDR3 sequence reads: CASSLVTGLGETQYF. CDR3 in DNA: TGTGCCAGCAGCTTAGTGACAGGGTTAGGGGAGACCCAGTACTTC.

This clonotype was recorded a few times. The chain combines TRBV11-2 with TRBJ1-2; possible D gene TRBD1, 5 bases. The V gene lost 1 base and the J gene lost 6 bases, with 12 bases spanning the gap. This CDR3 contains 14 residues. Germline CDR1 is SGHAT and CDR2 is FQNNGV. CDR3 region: CASSLAWRGDGYTF. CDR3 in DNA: TGTGCCAGCAGCTTAGCGTGGAGGGGTGATGGCTACACCTTC.

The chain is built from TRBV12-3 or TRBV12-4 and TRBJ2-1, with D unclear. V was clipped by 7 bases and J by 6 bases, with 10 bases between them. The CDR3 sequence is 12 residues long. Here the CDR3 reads CASKTLANEQFF. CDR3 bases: TGTGCCAGCAAAACTCTCGCCAATGAGCAGTTCTTC.

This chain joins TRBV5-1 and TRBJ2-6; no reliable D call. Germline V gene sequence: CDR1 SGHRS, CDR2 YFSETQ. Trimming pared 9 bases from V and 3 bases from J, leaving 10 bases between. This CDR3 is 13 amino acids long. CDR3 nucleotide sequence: TGCGCCACCTCGCAGGTTGGGGCCAACGTCCTGACTTTC. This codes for CATSQVGANVLTF.

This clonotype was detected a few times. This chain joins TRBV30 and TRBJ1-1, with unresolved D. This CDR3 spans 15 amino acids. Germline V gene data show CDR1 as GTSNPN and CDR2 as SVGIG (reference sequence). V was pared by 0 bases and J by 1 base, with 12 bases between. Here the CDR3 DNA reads TGTGCCTGGAGTGTACTAGAGGATAAGAACACTGAAGCTTTCTTT. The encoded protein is CAWSVLEDKNTEAFF.

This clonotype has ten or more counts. CDR3 region: CASSPRDIQYF. CDR3 bases: TGTGCCAGCAGCCCCAGGGACATTCAGTACTTC. The J gene is TRBJ2-4, the V gene TRBV7-9, with TRBD1 as a possible D gene (5 bases). The V and J ends lost 5 bases and 8 bases respectively, with 7 bases between them. The germline CDR1 and CDR2 sequences are SEHNR and FQNEAQ (reference sequence). This CDR3 has 11 residues.

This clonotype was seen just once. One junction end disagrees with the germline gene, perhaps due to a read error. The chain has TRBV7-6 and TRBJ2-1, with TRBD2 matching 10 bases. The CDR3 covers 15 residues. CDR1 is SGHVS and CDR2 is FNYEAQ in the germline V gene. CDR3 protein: CAGSFSGGKGDEQFF. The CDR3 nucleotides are TGTGCCGGCAGCTTTAGCGGGGGGAAGGGCGATGAGCAGTTCTTC.

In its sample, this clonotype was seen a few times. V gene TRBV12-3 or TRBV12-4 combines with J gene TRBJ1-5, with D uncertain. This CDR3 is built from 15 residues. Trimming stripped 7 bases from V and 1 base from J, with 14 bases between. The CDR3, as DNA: TGTGCCAGCACCCAACAGACTACAAGCAATCAGCCCCAGCATTTT. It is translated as CASTQQTTSNQPQHF.

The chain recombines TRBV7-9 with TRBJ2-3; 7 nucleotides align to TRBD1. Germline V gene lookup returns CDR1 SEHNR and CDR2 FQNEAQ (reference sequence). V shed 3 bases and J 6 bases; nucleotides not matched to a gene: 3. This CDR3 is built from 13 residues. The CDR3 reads CASSLTGLDTQYF. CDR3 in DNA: TGTGCCAGCAGCTTGACAGGGTTGGATACGCAGTATTTT.